These 15 T cell receptor beta chains were sequenced from one sample in a study of blood T cell repertoires in COVID-19. Libraries were prepared by immunoSEQ multiplex PCR; TCRdb keeps only in-frame clonotypes and omits some of them. In the table there are roughly 230,000 clones, around 90% of which are singletons. The sample taken for sequencing was peripheral blood. The receptors shown here come from an older woman with COVID-19, enrolled during active disease.

This clone was seen a single time. The gene calls are TRBV15 and TRBJ1-5; 8 positions agree with TRBD1. The CDR3 is made up of 17 amino acids. V trimming: 1 base; J trimming: 2 bases; junction bases outside the gene matches: 7. Germline CDR1 LNHNV, CDR2 YYDKDF (reference sequence). In DNA form, the CDR3 reads TGTGCCACCAGCAGAGTCCCGGGACAGGCGCGCAATCAGCCCCAGCATTTT. Its translation: CATSRVPGQARNQPQHF.

V is TRBV5-1 and J is TRBJ1-4; tentative D call: TRBD1 (5 bases). The germline V gene encodes CDR1 SGHRS and CDR2 YFSETQ. Trimming pared 4 bases from V and 7 bases from J, leaving 14 bases between. CDR3 length: 14 amino acids. CDR3 loop: CASSPAGLGEKLFF. In nucleotides, the CDR3 is TGCGCCAGCAGCCCTGCAGGGCTGGGTGAAAAACTGTTTTTT.

The J gene is TRBJ1-1, the V gene TRBV11-2, with D unresolved. Germline V lookup: CDR1 SGHAT, CDR2 FQNNGV. Trimming cost V 6 bases and J 4 bases, with 18 bases left between them. The CDR3 is 15 residues long. CDR3 sequence: CASRHGKGVITEAFF. CDR3 bases: TGTGCCAGCAGACACGGGAAGGGAGTAATCACTGAAGCTTTCTTT.

Only one count was recorded for this clone. The chain couples TRBV19 to TRBJ2-2; 7 bases match TRBD2. Germline CDR1 reads LNHDA; CDR2 reads SQIVND (reference sequence). CDR3 size: 12 residues. The ends lost 10 bases at V and 7 bases at J; junction bases unmatched: 6. The CDR3 DNA follows: TGTGCCACGGGGGGTGTCGGCGGGGAGCTGTTTTTT. Translation: CATGGVGGELFF.

This chain connects TRBV5-8 to TRBJ1-1; D gene ambiguous. The CDR3 runs to 14 residues. From germline, CDR1 is SGHTS and CDR2 YDEGEE. The V and J ends lost 4 bases and 1 base respectively, with 11 bases between them. CDR3 DNA sequence: TGTGCCAGCAGCATAAGGAGGGCGAACACTGAAGCTTTCTTT. Translating it yields CASSIRRANTEAFF.

This sequence joins TRBV30 and TRBJ2-5; no clear D gene. The length of the CDR3 is 11 residues. Germline CDR1 is GTSNPN and CDR2 is SVGIG (reference sequence). V gave up 3 bases and J gave up 5 bases, with 7 bases separating them. CDR3 DNA sequence: TGTGCCTGGAGGAGAGCGGAGACCCAGTACTTC. Its translation is CAWRRAETQYF. Full variable domain (missing parts from reference TRBV30 and TRBJ2-5): SQTIHQWPATLVQPVGSPLSLECTVEGTSNPNLYWYRQAAGRGLQLLFYSVGIGQISSEVPQNLSASRPQDRQFILSSKKLLLSDSGFYLCAWRRAETQYFGPGTRLLVL.

The gene calls are TRBV7-6 and TRBJ2-5; 9 bases fit TRBD1. CDR3 length equals 15 residues. Trimming cost V 5 bases and J 2 bases; bases outside gene matches: 6. Germline V gene lookup returns CDR1 SGHVS and CDR2 FNYEAQ. CDR3 amino acids: CASSVRQGEQETQYF. Here the CDR3 DNA reads TGTGCCAGCAGCGTCCGACAGGGGGAGCAAGAGACCCAGTACTTC. The full variable domain, in which reference TRBV7-6 and TRBJ2-5 provide the parts outside the CDR3, is GAGVSQSPRYKVTKRGQDVALRCDPISGHVSLYWYRQALGQGPEFLTYFNYEAQQDKSGLPNDRFSAERPEGSISTLTIQRTEQRDSAMYRCASSVRQGEQETQYFGPGTRLLVL.

J is TRBJ1-1 and V is TRBV30, with TRBD1 identical over 11 bases. V shed 5 bases and J 3 bases; nucleotides not matched to a gene: 5. Germline CDR1 is GTSNPN and CDR2 is SVGIG (reference sequence). CDR3 length equals 14 residues. The CDR3 region is CAWRRTGGHTEAFF. As DNA, the CDR3 is TGTGCCTGGCGCAGGACAGGGGGCCACACTGAAGCTTTCTTT. Complete variable domain (other parts from reference TRBV30 and TRBJ1-1): SQTIHQWPATLVQPVGSPLSLECTVEGTSNPNLYWYRQAAGRGLQLLFYSVGIGQISSEVPQNLSASRPQDRQFILSSKKLLLSDSGFYLCAWRRTGGHTEAFFGQGTRLTVV.

This clone showed up just once. CDR3 nucleotide sequence: TGTGCCAGCAGTGGACAGGGCCACTCTGGGGCCAACGTCCTGACTTTC. Its protein product is CASSGQGHSGANVLTF. This sequence joins TRBV6-1 and TRBJ2-6; TRBD1 matches at 7 bases. The V and J ends lost 4 bases and 0 bases, in that order; junction bases with no gene match: 3. CDR1 and CDR2 (germline): MNHNS, SASEGT. The CDR3 runs 16 residues.

This chain connects TRBV19 to TRBJ2-1; D ambiguous. Germline V CDR1 and CDR2: LNHDA, SQIVND (reference sequence). V gave up 3 bases and J gave up 5 bases, with 5 bases separating them. The CDR3 totals 12 residues. CDR3 sequence: CASSIRDNEQFF. Here the CDR3 DNA reads TGTGCCAGTAGTATTCGGGACAATGAGCAGTTCTTC.

This sequence joins TRBV12-3 or TRBV12-4 and TRBJ1-1; D is perhaps TRBD1 (5 bases). Between the trimmed V and J ends, which lost 5 bases and 0 bases, there was a span of 7 bases. The CDR3 runs 13 residues. The CDR3 DNA is TGTGCCAGCAGTCCGACAGTGAACACTGAAGCTTTCTTT. Encoded protein: CASSPTVNTEAFF.

The count of this clone is one. The genes are TRBV7-3 and TRBJ2-1, with 12 bases that match TRBD2. This CDR3 spans 15 amino acids. CDR1 is SGHTA and CDR2 is FQGTGA in the germline V gene. Losses at the gene ends were 5 bases for V and 8 bases for J; bases not matched to a gene: 7. The CDR3 loop reads CASSSPGLAGYEQFF. CDR3 coding DNA: TGTGCCAGCAGCAGCCCGGGACTAGCGGGTTATGAGCAGTTCTTC.

The chain employs TRBV6-2 or TRBV6-3 and TRBJ1-5; tentative D call: TRBD1 (6 bases). V was pared by 6 bases and J by 8 bases, with 14 bases between. Germline V CDR1 and CDR2: MNHEY, SVGEGT. This CDR3 region has 13 residues. The chain's CDR3 is CASSWTETEPQHF. DNA of the CDR3: TGTGCCAGCAGCTGGACAGAAACAGAGCCCCAGCATTTT.

The chain combines TRBV5-1 with TRBJ2-3; possible D gene TRBD2, 6 bases. The CDR3 has 16 amino acids. Per germline, CDR1 SGHRS and CDR2 YFSETQ. The V and J ends lost 4 bases and 3 bases respectively, with 18 bases between them. CDR3 in DNA: TGCGCCAGCAGCGCCCTCGCTGGGGCGGGAACAGATACGCAGTATTTT. Protein sequence: CASSALAGAGTDTQYF.

This clone occurred once. This chain connects TRBV29-1 to TRBJ1-1; weak D call: TRBD1 (6 bases). The CDR3 totals 12 residues. With 7 bases removed from V and 1 base from J, the gap between germline ends came to 10 bases. Per the germline V gene, CDR1 is SQVTM and CDR2 is ANQGSEA. The CDR3 reads CSGGRQNTEAFF. The CDR3 bases are TGCAGCGGGGGGCGGCAGAACACTGAAGCTTTCTTT. Based on the CDR3 plus reference TRBV29-1 and TRBJ1-1, the full variable domain is SAVISQKPSRDICQRGTSLTIQCQVDSQVTMMFWYRQQPGQSLTLIATANQGSEATYESGFVIDKFPISRPNLTFSTLTVSNMSPEDSSIYLCSGGRQNTEAFFGQGTRLTVV.